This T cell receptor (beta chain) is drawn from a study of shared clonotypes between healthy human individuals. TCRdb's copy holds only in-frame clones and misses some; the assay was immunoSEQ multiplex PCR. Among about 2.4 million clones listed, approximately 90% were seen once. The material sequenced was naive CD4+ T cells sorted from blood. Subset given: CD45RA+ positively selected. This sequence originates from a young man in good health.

The CDR3 region has the DNA TGTGCCAGCAGCTTAAGCGACCGGGCGGGGCAGCCCCAGCATTTT. This gives the protein CASSLSDRAGQPQHF. This sequence joins TRBV7-2 and TRBJ1-5; D call uncertain. The CDR3 has 15 residues. The V gene's germline CDR1 is SGHTA and CDR2 FQGNSA. V lost 2 bases to trimming and J lost 7 bases, with 15 bases between them.